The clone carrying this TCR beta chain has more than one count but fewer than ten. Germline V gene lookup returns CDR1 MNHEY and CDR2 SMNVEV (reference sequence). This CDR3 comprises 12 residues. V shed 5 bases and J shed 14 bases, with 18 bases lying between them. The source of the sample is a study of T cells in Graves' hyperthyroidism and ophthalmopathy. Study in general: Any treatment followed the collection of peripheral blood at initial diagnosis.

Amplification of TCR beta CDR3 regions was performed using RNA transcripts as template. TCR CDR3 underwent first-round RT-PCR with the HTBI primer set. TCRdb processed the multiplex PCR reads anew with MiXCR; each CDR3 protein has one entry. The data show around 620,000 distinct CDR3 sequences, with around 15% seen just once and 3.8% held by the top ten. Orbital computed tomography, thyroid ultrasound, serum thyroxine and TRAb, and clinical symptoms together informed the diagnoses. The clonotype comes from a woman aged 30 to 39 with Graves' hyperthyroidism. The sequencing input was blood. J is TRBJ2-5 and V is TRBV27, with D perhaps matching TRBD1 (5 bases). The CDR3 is CASSPLRGRGYF. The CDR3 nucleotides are TGTGCCAGCAGTCCCCTAAGGGGAAGGGGATACTTC.